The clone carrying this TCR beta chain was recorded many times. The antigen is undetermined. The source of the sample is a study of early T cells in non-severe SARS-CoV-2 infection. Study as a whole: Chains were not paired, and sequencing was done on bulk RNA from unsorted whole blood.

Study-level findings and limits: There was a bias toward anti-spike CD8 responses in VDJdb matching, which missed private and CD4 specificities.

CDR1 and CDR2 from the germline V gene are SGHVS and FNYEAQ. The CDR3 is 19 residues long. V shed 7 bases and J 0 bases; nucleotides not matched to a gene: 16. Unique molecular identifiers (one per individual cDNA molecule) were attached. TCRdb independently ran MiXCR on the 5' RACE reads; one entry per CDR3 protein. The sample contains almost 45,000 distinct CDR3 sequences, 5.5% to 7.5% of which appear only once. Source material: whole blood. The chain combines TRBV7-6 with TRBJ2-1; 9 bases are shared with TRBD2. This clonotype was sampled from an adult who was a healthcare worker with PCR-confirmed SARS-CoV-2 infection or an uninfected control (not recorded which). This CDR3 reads CASTRSGMIAGASYNEQFF. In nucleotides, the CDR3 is TGTGCCAGCACCCGAAGCGGGATGATAGCGGGGGCCTCCTACAATGAGCAGTTCTTC.